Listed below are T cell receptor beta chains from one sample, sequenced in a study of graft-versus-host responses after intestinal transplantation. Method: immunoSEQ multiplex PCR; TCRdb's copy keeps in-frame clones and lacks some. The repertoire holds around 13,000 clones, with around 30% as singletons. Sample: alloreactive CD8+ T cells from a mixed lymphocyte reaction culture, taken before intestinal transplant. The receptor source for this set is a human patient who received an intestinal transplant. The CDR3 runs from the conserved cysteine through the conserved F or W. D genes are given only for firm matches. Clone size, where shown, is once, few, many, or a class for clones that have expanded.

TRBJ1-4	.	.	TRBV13	TGTGCCAGCAGCTTTTATCAGGTGACTGAAAAACTGTTTTTT	CASSFYQVTEKLFF
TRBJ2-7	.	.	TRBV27	TGTGCCAGCAGTTTAGCGGGGATCCCCTACGAGCAGTACTTC	CASSLAGIPYEQYF
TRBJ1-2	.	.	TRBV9	TGTGCCAGCAGCGGAGGCCTCGCTCGGTATGGCTACACCTTC	CASSGGLARYGYTF
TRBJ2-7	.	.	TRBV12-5	TGTGCTAGTGGTTTGACCCCTCCGGAGACAGTAAGGGAGCAGTACTTC	CASGLTPPETVREQYF
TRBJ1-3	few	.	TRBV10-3	TGTGCCGTCGGGGGAAACACCATATATTTT	CAVGGNTIYF
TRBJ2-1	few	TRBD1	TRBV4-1	TGCGCCAGCCAGGGACAGATCTCCTACAATGAGCAGTTCTTC	CASQGQISYNEQFF
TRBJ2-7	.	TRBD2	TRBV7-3	TGTGCCAGCAGCGAAGGACTAGCGGGTGGCTACGAGCAGTACTTC	CASSEGLAGGYEQYF
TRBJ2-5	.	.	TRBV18	TGTGCCAGCTCACCAAAGTGGGAACCAGAGACCCAGTACTTC	CASSPKWEPETQYF
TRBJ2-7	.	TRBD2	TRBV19	TGTGCCAGTAGGGGGGACTACTCCTACGAGCAGTACTTC	CASRGDYSYEQYF
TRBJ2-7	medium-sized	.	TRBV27	TGTGCCAGCAGTTTAGGGGTCACCTACGAGCAGTACTTC	CASSLGVTYEQYF
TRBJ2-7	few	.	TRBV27	TGTGCCAGCAGTCATGGACCCGCCTACGAGCAGTACTTC	CASSHGPAYEQYF
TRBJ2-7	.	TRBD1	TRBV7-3	TGTGCCAGCAGCTTGACAGGGGGCGCCCCCTACGAGCAGTACTTC	CASSLTGGAPYEQYF
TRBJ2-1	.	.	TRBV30	TGTGCCTGCCGGCCTAGCTCCTACAATGAGCAGTTCTTC	CACRPSSYNEQFF
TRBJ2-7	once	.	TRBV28	TGTGCCAGCAGTCTGCCCGACCCAAGGGGCTACGAGCAGTACTTC	CASSLPDPRGYEQYF
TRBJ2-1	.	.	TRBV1	TGCACCAGCAGCGGTCCAGCGGGGCAGTCCTACAATGAGCAGTTCTTC	CTSSGPAGQSYNEQFF
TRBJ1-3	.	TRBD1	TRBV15	TGTGCCACCAGCAGAGATCCCGACAGGGTTCAAGGAAACACCATATATTTT	CATSRDPDRVQGNTIYF
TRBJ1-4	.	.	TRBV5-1	TGCGCCAGCAGCTTGGATGGAAATGGAAAACTGTTTTTT	CASSLDGNGKLFF
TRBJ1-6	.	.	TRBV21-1	TGTGCCAGCAGCAAAAGGGACAGGGGGCTTAGTTCACCCCTCCACTTT	CASSKRDRGLSSPLHF
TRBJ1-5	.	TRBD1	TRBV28	TGTGCCAGCAGTTTGGACAGGGGTGTCAATCAGCCCCAGCATTTT	CASSLDRGVNQPQHF
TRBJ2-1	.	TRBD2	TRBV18	TGTGCCAGCTCAAGGTCCCCGGGAGGGTACAATGAGCAGTTCTTC	CASSRSPGGYNEQFF
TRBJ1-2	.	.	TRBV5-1	TGCGCCAGCAGCCCGGACAGACTTTCTGCGCGTGGCTACACCTTC	CASSPDRLSARGYTF
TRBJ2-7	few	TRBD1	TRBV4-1	TGCGCCAGCAGCCCAGGGGACAGCTCCTACGAGCAGTACTTC	CASSPGDSSYEQYF
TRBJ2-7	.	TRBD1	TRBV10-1	TGCGCCAGTGCCCGGGACAGCTCCTACGAGCAGTACTTC	CASARDSSYEQYF
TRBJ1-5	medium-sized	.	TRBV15	TGTGCCACCAGCAGTTGGGGTATTAATCAGCCCCAGCATTTT	CATSSWGINQPQHF
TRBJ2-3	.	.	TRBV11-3	TGTGCCAGCAGGGGGGACACAGATACGCAGTATTTT	CASRGDTDTQYF
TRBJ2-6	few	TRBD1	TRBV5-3	TGTGCCAGAAGCCCCAGGGACAGGCCCTCTGGGGCCAACGTCCTGACTTTC	CARSPRDRPSGANVLTF
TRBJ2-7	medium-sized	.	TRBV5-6	TGTGCCAGCAGCTTGGGTGACAGCCACGAGCAGTACTTC	CASSLGDSHEQYF
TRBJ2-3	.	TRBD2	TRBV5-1	TGCGCCAGCAGCTTGGCCGGAATAGCGGGAGAAGGCACAGATACGCAGTATTTT	CASSLAGIAGEGTDTQYF
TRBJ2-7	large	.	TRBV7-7	TGTGCCAGCAGCCAAGACACTGGGCCCTACGAGCAGTACTTC	CASSQDTGPYEQYF
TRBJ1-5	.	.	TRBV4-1	TGCGCCAGCAGCCTTACAGGGACGGAGCAGCCCCAGCATTTT	CASSLTGTEQPQHF
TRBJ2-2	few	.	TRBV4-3	TGCGCCAGCAGCCAAGATCCCTCCCGCCCCGGGGAGCTGTTTTTT	CASSQDPSRPGELFF
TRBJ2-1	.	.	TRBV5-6	TGTGCCAGCACCCGAGGTCCGGGGGCGTCGGTTGAGCAGTTCTTC	CASTRGPGASVEQFF
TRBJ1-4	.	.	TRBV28	TGTGCCAGCAGTTTCAGAGTAGGAGCCGGGGATGAAAAACTGTTTTTT	CASSFRVGAGDEKLFF
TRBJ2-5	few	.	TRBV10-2	TGCGCCAGCAGTTATTACAGGTCCGGGGAGACCCAGTACTTC	CASSYYRSGETQYF
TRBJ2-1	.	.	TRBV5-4	TGTGCCAGCAGCTTTCGTACCGGTTCCTACAATGAGCAGTTCTTC	CASSFRTGSYNEQFF
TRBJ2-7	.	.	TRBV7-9	TGTGCCAGCAGACCCCCACTCCGGGACGGCGGCTCCTACGAGCAGTACTTC	CASRPPLRDGGSYEQYF
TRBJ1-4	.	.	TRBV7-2	TGTGCCAGCAGCTTAGCGTTAAGTGAAAAACTGTTTTTT	CASSLALSEKLFF
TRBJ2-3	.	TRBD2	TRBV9	TGTGCCAGCAGCGCCCGCGGACTAGCGCCTAGAGATACGCAGTATTTT	CASSARGLAPRDTQYF